The rows below give T cell receptor beta chains drawn from one sample of a study of blood T cell repertoires in COVID-19. Sequencing used immunoSEQ multiplex PCR; TCRdb keeps in-frame clones, though not all of them. The sample includes about 310,000 clones, 87% of them seen just once. Sequences were obtained from peripheral blood. The receptors shown here come from a man aged 45-65 years with active or convalescent COVID-19. CDR3s include the opening cysteine and the closing phenylalanine or tryptophan. D genes are given only for firm matches. Only some rows state a clone size, as once, few, many or a class for expanded clones.

cdr3_aa	cdr3_nt	clone_size	v_call	d_call	j_call
CASSRNRRGTQYF	TGCGCCAGCAGCCGAAACCGCAGGGGGACCCAGTACTTC	NA	TRBV4-3	NA	TRBJ2-5
CASRRTENTGELFF	TGTGCCAGCAGGAGGACTGAGAACACCGGGGAGCTGTTTTTT	NA	TRBV2	NA	TRBJ2-2
CASSFHSLAGGDSGTDTQYF	TGTGCCAGCAGCTTCCATTCACTAGCGGGAGGTGACTCCGGCACAGATACGCAGTATTTT	NA	TRBV27	TRBD2	TRBJ2-3
CASTSGGQGGYGYTF	TGTGCCAGCACTAGTGGGGGGCAGGGGGGTTATGGCTACACCTTC	NA	TRBV28	TRBD1	TRBJ1-2
CASRGLAGGEGTQYF	TGCGCCAGCAGGGGACTAGCGGGGGGCGAGGGTACGCAGTATTTT	NA	TRBV5-1	TRBD2	TRBJ2-3
CASSPPSAYEQYF	TGTGCCAGCTCACCACCGAGTGCCTACGAGCAGTACTTC	NA	TRBV18	NA	TRBJ2-7
CASRRTANEKLFF	TGTGCCAGCAGGAGGACTGCTAATGAAAAACTGTTTTTT	NA	TRBV27	NA	TRBJ1-4
CASSGALQETQYF	TGTGCCAGCAGCGGGGCCCTCCAAGAGACCCAGTACTTC	NA	TRBV7-3	NA	TRBJ2-5
CASTGQGDQPQHF	TGTGCCAGTACCGGACAGGGAGATCAGCCCCAGCATTTT	NA	TRBV19	TRBD1	TRBJ1-5
CASTQGLNTEAFF	TGTGCCAGTACCCAGGGTCTGAACACTGAAGCTTTCTTT	NA	TRBV19	NA	TRBJ1-1
CASSYSGLAGESPSYNEQFF	TGTGCCAGCAGTTACTCCGGATTAGCTGGAGAATCCCCCTCCTACAATGAGCAGTTCTTC	NA	TRBV6-2/TRBV6-3	NA	TRBJ2-1
CASSRAWEAGELFF	TGTGCCAGCAGCAGGGCCTGGGAGGCCGGGGAGCTGTTTTTT	NA	TRBV2	NA	TRBJ2-2
CASSLVGTGYSSYEQYF	TGTGCCAGCAGCTTGGTGGGTACGGGTTATAGCTCCTACGAGCAGTACTTC	NA	TRBV5-6	NA	TRBJ2-7
CASSQGQLQVGKLFF	TGTGCCAGCAGCCAAGGACAGTTACAAGTGGGAAAACTGTTTTTT	NA	TRBV6-5	NA	TRBJ1-4
CASSSGDRAFDEQYF	TGTGCCAGCAGCTCCGGGGACAGGGCGTTCGACGAGCAGTACTTC	NA	TRBV9	TRBD1	TRBJ2-7
CASRGPPGYGYTF	TGTGCCAGTAGGGGCCCCCCCGGCTATGGCTACACCTTC	NA	TRBV19	NA	TRBJ1-2
CASSTGTSGRGSEQYF	TGTGCCAGTAGTACTGGGACTAGCGGGAGAGGGAGCGAGCAGTACTTC	few	TRBV19	TRBD2	TRBJ2-7
CAWSGPGTAYEQYF	TGTGCCTGGAGTGGCCCCGGGACAGCCTACGAGCAGTACTTC	NA	TRBV30	TRBD1	TRBJ2-7
CASLGQGTYEQYF	TGTGCCAGCTTGGGACAGGGGACTTACGAGCAGTACTTC	NA	TRBV10-3	TRBD1	TRBJ2-7
CAVGQGAGGQPQHF	TGTGCCGTCGGACAGGGGGCTGGTGGTCAGCCCCAGCATTTT	NA	TRBV10-3	TRBD1	TRBJ1-5
CASSSGGGLSSPLHF	TGTGCCAGCAGTTCCGGGGGAGGGCTGTCTTCACCCCTCCACTTT	NA	TRBV28	NA	TRBJ1-6
CASSLTGTGNYEQYF	TGTGCCAGCAGCCTGACCGGGACAGGGAACTACGAGCAGTACTTC	NA	TRBV7-2	TRBD1	TRBJ2-7
CATSDSLGTYRSSYNSPLHF	TGTGCCACCAGTGATTCGCTGGGGACATATAGGAGCTCCTATAATTCACCCCTCCACTTT	NA	TRBV24-1	NA	TRBJ1-6
CASSIGQGTSYEQYF	TGTGCCAGCAGCATAGGACAGGGTACCTCCTACGAGCAGTACTTC	few	TRBV7-3	TRBD1	TRBJ2-7
CASSLRSTGNNYGYTF	TGTGCCAGCAGCTTGAGGTCGACAGGGAATAACTATGGCTACACCTTC	NA	TRBV11-2	TRBD1	TRBJ1-2
CASSLRLAGGTAFSYNEQFF	TGCGCCAGCAGCCTGCGACTAGCGGGGGGGACCGCTTTCTCCTACAATGAGCAGTTCTTC	NA	TRBV4-1	TRBD2	TRBJ2-1
CASSAQSTSEAEQYF	TGTGCCAGCAGCGCCCAATCCACTTCAGAGGCGGAGCAGTACTTC	NA	TRBV3-1/TRBV3-2	NA	TRBJ2-7
CASSLGPGAGEMEKLFF	TGTGCCAGCAGCCTTGGCCCCGGGGCAGGGGAAATGGAAAAACTGTTTTTT	NA	TRBV7-2	NA	TRBJ1-4
CASSLGGSNYGYTF	TGCGCCAGCAGCTTGGGAGGGTCGAACTATGGCTACACCTTC	NA	TRBV5-1	NA	TRBJ1-2
CASTRDRGTYGYTF	TGTGCCAGTACCCGGGACAGGGGGACCTATGGCTACACCTTC	once	TRBV19	TRBD1	TRBJ1-2
CASGDSRNSPLHF	TGTGCCAGCGGGGACAGTCGCAATTCACCCCTCCACTTT	NA	TRBV5-4	TRBD1	TRBJ1-6
CASSLLGQGYTF	TGTGCCAGCAGTTTATTGGGACAGGGCTACACCTTC	NA	TRBV28	TRBD1	TRBJ1-2